The 17 T cell receptor beta chains reported below all come from one sample, sequenced in a study of blood T cell repertoires in COVID-19. The table came from immunoSEQ multiplex PCR; TCRdb's copy has only in-frame clones and leaves some out. The sample lists roughly 350,000 clones; 70% to 90% were seen once. Sequenced material: peripheral blood. The source is a woman in her fifties or sixties with active or convalescent COVID-19.

CDR3 residues: CASSIAGLSYEQYF. The DNA of the CDR3 is TGCGCCAGCAGCATAGCGGGACTATCATACGAGCAGTACTTC. The chain carries TRBV5-1 and TRBJ2-7; 8 nucleotides agree with TRBD2. Germline trimming cut 4 bases from V and 4 bases from J; bases unmatched to any gene: 7. The CDR3 length is 14 residues. Germline-derived CDR1 and CDR2 are SGHRS and YFSETQ.

The chain couples TRBV2 to TRBJ1-5; TRBD1 is a possible D gene (6 bases). This CDR3 has 14 amino acids. The germline V and J ends were trimmed by 4 bases and 7 bases, with 14 bases remaining between them. From germline, CDR1 is SNHLY and CDR2 FYNNEI. CDR3 residues: CASSVDSIGQPQHF. The CDR3 coding sequence is TGTGCCAGCAGTGTGGACAGCATAGGGCAGCCCCAGCATTTT.

The genes are TRBV29-1 and TRBJ2-1, with 9 bases identical to TRBD2. The CDR3 totals 14 residues. Germline CDR1 SQVTM, CDR2 ANQGSEA. The trim removed 4 bases at V and 3 bases at J, leaving 4 bases unmatched. The chain's CDR3 is CSVAAGGFYNEQFF. The CDR3 coding sequence is TGCAGCGTTGCAGCGGGAGGATTCTACAATGAGCAGTTCTTC.

This chain connects TRBV4-1 to TRBJ1-4; TRBD1 might be the D (6 bases). The V end lost 1 base, the J end lost 4 bases, and 7 bases lay between the germline ends. CDR3 length: 14 amino acids. Germline V gene lookup returns CDR1 MGHRA and CDR2 YSYEKL. This CDR3 is CASSQVQGNEKLFF. The CDR3 DNA reads TGCGCCAGCAGCCAAGTACAGGGTAATGAAAAACTGTTTTTT.

J is TRBJ1-2 and V is TRBV30, with D unclear. CDR3 length equals 10 residues. Germline CDR1 is GTSNPN and CDR2 is SVGIG (reference sequence). V lost 4 bases to trimming and J lost 8 bases, with 8 bases between them. CDR3 protein: CAWKEVGYTF. The CDR3 DNA is TGTGCCTGGAAGGAGGTCGGCTACACCTTC.

The chain links TRBV6-5 to TRBJ2-3; D gene ambiguous. The CDR3 loop spans 16 amino acids. CDR1 is MNHEY, CDR2 SVGAGI, per germline. Trimming shortened V by 2 bases and J by 3 bases, and 15 bases separated the two germline ends. This CDR3 reads CASSYRLSARTDTQYF. For the CDR3, the DNA is TGTGCCAGCAGTTACCGACTCTCAGCACGAACAGATACGCAGTATTTT.

The chain uses TRBV30 and TRBJ2-7, with 11 positions matching TRBD1. The V gene end was trimmed by 3 bases and the J gene end by 5 bases; junction bases not matched to a gene: 3. This CDR3 has 13 amino acids. CDR1 and CDR2 from the germline V gene are GTSNPN and SVGIG (reference sequence). The CDR3 loop reads CAWRRTGGDEQYF. In DNA, the CDR3 is TGTGCCTGGAGGAGGACAGGGGGCGACGAGCAGTACTTC.

The chain recombines TRBV5-1 with TRBJ2-2; 9 nucleotides line up with TRBD2. This CDR3 has 18 amino acids. Losses at the gene ends were 3 bases for V and 4 bases for J; bases not matched to a gene: 13. Germline-derived CDR1 and CDR2 are SGHRS and YFSETQ. This CDR3 is CASSSATSGPRATGELFF. The CDR3 bases are TGCGCCAGCAGCTCCGCGACTAGCGGACCACGAGCCACCGGGGAGCTGTTTTTT.

As for this clone: The germline gene is not matched at one end of the junction; a read error may be the cause. The V gene is TRBV7-3, the J gene TRBJ2-3; D not certain. The CDR3 is made up of 13 amino acids. CDR1 and CDR2 from the germline V gene are SGHTA and FQGTGA. The CDR3 DNA reads as TGTGCCAGCAGCGATTACAGAACAGATACTCAGTATTTT. Encoded protein: CASSDYRTDTQYF.

V is TRBV24-1 and J is TRBJ2-1, with 7 bases that match TRBD1. V lost 4 bases and J lost 15; bases outside the gene matches: 8. The CDR3 extends over 12 amino acids. The germline V gene has CDR1 KGHDR and CDR2 SFDVKD. The CDR3 DNA reads TGTGCCACCAGTGACATTACGACAGGGTGGTTCTTC. Translated, it gives CATSDITTGWFF.

The rearrangement joins TRBV18 to TRBJ1-1; D is perhaps TRBD1 (5 bases). Germline values: CDR1 KGHSH, CDR2 LQKENI. Between the trimmed V and J ends, which lost 3 bases and 7 bases, there was a span of 18 bases. This CDR3 contains 15 residues. In DNA form, the CDR3 reads TGTGCCAGCTCACCCCCATATGTCCCCGGGGGTGAAGCTTTCTTT. Residues: CASSPPYVPGGEAFF.

This clone was detected a few times. The V gene is TRBV6-1, the J gene TRBJ2-3, with TRBD1 identical over 12 bases. The CDR3 is 19 residues long. Germline V lookup: CDR1 MNHNS, CDR2 SASEGT. After removal of 3 bases from V and 4 bases from J, the junction contained 14 bases not matched to a gene. The CDR3 bases are TGTGCCAGCAGTGACCCCGTAGGGACAGGGGGCGGTGTAGCAGATACGCAGTATTTT. Amino acid sequence: CASSDPVGTGGGVADTQYF.

This rearrangement joins TRBV30 to TRBJ1-1, with unresolved D. Trimming pared 2 bases from V and 4 bases from J, leaving 20 bases between. The length of the CDR3 is 16 residues. Germline-derived CDR1 and CDR2 are GTSNPN and SVGIG (reference sequence). The CDR3 loop reads CAWSSGSRVDGTEAFF. The CDR3 DNA reads as TGTGCCTGGAGTTCGGGGAGTCGGGTGGATGGCACTGAAGCTTTCTTT.

This clone was seen once. The rearrangement uses TRBV11-1 and TRBJ1-2; no clear D gene. V dropped 0 bases and J dropped 5 bases, with 7 bases sitting between them. Germline values: CDR1 SGHAT, CDR2 FQDESV (reference sequence). This CDR3 is built from 13 residues. Written as DNA, the CDR3 is TGTGCCAGCAGCTTAGCGGGAGGATATGGCTACACCTTC. The encoded protein is CASSLAGGYGYTF.

The chain joins TRBV2 to TRBJ1-3; TRBD1 matches 7 bases. Germline CDR1 is SNHLY and CDR2 is FYNNEI. The CDR3 is 13 residues long. Trimming took 5 bases from V and 5 from J; bases not matched to a gene: 3. The chain's CDR3 is CASSRDSRNTIYF. The DNA of the CDR3 is TGTGCCAGCAGTCGGGACAGTAGAAACACCATATATTTT.

The rearrangement links TRBV7-2 to TRBJ2-3; D is perhaps TRBD2 (5 bases). Germline V gene lookup returns CDR1 SGHTA and CDR2 FQGNSA. This CDR3 has 12 residues. Trimming took off 3 bases at V and 8 bases at J, with 9 bases between the two ends. CDR3 coding DNA: TGTGCCAGCAGCTTTAGTGCGGGTACGCAGTATTTT. This sequence encodes CASSFSAGTQYF.

The genes are TRBV27 and TRBJ2-7; the D gene is possibly TRBD2 (6 bases). Deletions cut 3 bases from V and 6 bases from J, with 12 bases between. Germline CDR1 is MNHEY and CDR2 is SMNVEV (reference sequence). There are 13 residues in the CDR3. In DNA, the CDR3 is TGTGCCAGCAGTTTGGGAGGAGTCGGCGAGCAGTACTTC. Its translation: CASSLGGVGEQYF.